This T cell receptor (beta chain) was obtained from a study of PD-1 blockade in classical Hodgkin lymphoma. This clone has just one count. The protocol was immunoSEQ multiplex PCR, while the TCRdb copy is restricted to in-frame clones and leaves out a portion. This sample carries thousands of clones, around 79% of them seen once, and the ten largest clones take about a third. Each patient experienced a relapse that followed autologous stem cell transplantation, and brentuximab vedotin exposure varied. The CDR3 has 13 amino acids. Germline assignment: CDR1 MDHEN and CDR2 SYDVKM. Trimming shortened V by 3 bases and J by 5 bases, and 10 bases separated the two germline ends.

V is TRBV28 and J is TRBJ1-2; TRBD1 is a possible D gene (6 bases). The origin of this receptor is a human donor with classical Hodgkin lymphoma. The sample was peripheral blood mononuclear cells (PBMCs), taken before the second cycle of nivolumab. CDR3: CASSFGQIYGYTF. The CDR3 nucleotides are TGTGCCAGCAGTTTCGGACAGATTTATGGCTACACCTTC.